This T cell receptor (beta chain) came from a study of cytomegalovirus exposure and HLA in healthy donors (TCRdb year 2017). As for the study more broadly: The roughly 670 repertoires of the first cohort and the roughly 120 validation repertoires were produced on the same platform, according to a later analysis. In addition to the first cohort of about 650 subjects, a separate validation cohort of over 90 different subjects was used. The aim of the study was to test whether cataloging public T cell receptors could identify signatures of past pathogen exposure. High-throughput TCR immunosequencing, statistical association of individual TCRs with disease status, and machine learning were combined to predict cytomegalovirus infection status. What the study reported, not specific to this receptor: In vitro tests confirmed that a few of the cytomegalovirus-associated TCR beta chains recognize cytomegalovirus antigens. A later analysis found that TCRs clustered in the first cohort also tended to co-occur in the 120 validation repertoires, with approximately 95% of cluster scores above 0. A total of fewer than 200 TCR beta chains were listed by the study as associated with cytomegalovirus. The validation cohort had no HLA typing available for a later analysis, so co-occurrence within that cohort was assessed over all 120 or so repertoires. It was suggested by the authors that the approach could potentially be generalized to other disease states and immunological phenotypes. Most TCR sequences were seen in very few donors, while some public TCRs were found in many individuals. In both the original and validation cohorts, the classifier was reported to diagnose cytomegalovirus status with high specificity and sensitivity.

Comments on this clone: This clone's antigen is unknown. No per-base quality is available; no much larger clone lies one base away.

Receptor amplification or capture employed the immunoSEQ multiplex PCR assay. The authors' pipeline ran thus. A statistical classification framework was built for diagnosing cytomegalovirus status from the catalog of TCR beta chain sequences. TCRdb limited this immuneACCESS table to in-frame rearrangements with V and J called. A share of clones is missing; checked studies link under half to unresolved V genes, and the rest is unexplained. Clone size and the V and J calls come from that table; the DNA yielded D and trimming. Recorded for this sample are some 120,000 clones; around 96% of them occurred a single time. Of the sample, about 1.8% falls within the top ten clones. The donors were included in the validation cohort of 90 to 150 subjects, a group kept apart from the approximately 670-subject first cohort. The cysteine opens and the phenylalanine closes a CDR3 of 14 amino acids. The CDR3 DNA has 42 bases and is translated from base 1. V and J lose 4 bases and 6 bases, and a span of 13 bases separates them. CDR1 and CDR2 (MDHEN, SYDVKM) derive from the germline V gene.

Specimen: PBMCs. The V gene is TRBV28 and the J gene is TRBJ2-4; the D gene is perhaps TRBD1, on 5 matching bases. This clonotype originated in a man in his late teens or twenties in good health and CMV-seronegative. The CDR3 reads CASSSTPRVNIQYF. The base sequence is TGTGCCAGCAGTTCCACCCCCAGGGTAAACATTCAGTACTTC.